This TCR beta chain was observed in a study of cytomegalovirus exposure and HLA in healthy donors. Study-level results: Accurate HLA-A and HLA-B prediction from TCR beta sequences was reported for most subjects. Previous analysis showed most TCR beta V segments were productive about 90% or about 30% of the time. Analysis was performed later, and it showed HLA-associated TCR beta chains to be more clonally expanded than equally common others. After further analysis at a later stage, 16,951 TCR beta sequences were associated with HLA alleles at 0.05 false discovery rate.

Comments on this clone: The antigen remains unidentified.

V was pared by 6 bases and J by 2 bases, with 13 bases between. Germline loops: CDR1 SGHRS, CDR2 YFSETQ. The CDR3 contains 14 residues. A multiplex PCR was run with 60 Vbeta primers and 13 Jbeta primers. Sequencing was performed with immunoSEQ multiplex PCR; in TCRdb, only in-frame clones are kept and a portion is missing. The table lists 250,000 or so clones, around 90% of them singletons. The sequencing sample was made of PBMCs. This sequence originates from a girl aged 2-10 years in good health and CMV-seronegative. The chain joins TRBV5-1 to TRBJ2-3; a possible D gene is TRBD2 (6 bases). CDR3 nucleotide sequence: TGCGCCAGCACCCGGGACTCTACCACAGATACGCAGTATTTT. This sequence encodes CASTRDSTTDTQYF. Combining the CDR3 with reference TRBV5-1 and TRBJ2-3 gives the whole variable domain KAGVTQTPRYLIKTRGQQVTLSCSPISGHRSVSWYQQTPGQGLQFLFEYFSETQRNKGNFPGRFSGRQFSNSRSEMNVSTLELGDSALYLCASTRDSTTDTQYFGPGTRLTVL.